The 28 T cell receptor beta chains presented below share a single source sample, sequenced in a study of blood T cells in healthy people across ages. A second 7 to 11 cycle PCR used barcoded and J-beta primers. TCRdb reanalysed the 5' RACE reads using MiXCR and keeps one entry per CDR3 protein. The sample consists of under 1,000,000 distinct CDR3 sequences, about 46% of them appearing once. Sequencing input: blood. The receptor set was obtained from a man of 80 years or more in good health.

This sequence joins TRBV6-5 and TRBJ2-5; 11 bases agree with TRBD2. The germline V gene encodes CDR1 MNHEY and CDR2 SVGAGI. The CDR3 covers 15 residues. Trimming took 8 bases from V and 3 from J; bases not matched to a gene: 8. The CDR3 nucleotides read TGTGCCAGCGCCTCCGGGACTAGCGGTGAAGAGACCCAGTACTTC. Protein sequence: CASASGTSGEETQYF.

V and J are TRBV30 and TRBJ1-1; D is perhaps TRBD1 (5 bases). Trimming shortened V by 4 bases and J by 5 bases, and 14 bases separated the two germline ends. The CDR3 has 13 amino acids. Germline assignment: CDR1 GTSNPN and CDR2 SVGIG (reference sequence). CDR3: CAWTGQGWTEAFF. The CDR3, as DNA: TGTGCCTGGACGGGGCAGGGCTGGACTGAAGCTTTCTTT.

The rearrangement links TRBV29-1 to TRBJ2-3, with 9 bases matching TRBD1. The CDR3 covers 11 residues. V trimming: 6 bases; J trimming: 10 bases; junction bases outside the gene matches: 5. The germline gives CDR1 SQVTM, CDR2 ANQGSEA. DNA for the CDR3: TGCAGCGTGGGGACAGGGAAGGCGCAGTATTTT. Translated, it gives CSVGTGKAQYF.

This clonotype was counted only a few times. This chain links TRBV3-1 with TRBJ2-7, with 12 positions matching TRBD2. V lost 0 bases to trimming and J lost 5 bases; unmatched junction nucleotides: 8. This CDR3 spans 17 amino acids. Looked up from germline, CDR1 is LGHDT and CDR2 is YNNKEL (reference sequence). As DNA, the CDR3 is TGTGCCAGCAGCCAAGATGCCCGACTAGCGGGAGCAAACGAGCAGTACTTC. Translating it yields CASSQDARLAGANEQYF.

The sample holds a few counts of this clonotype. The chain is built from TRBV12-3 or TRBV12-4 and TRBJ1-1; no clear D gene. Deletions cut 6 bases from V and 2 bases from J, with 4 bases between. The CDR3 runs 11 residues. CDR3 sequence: CASRTNTEAFF. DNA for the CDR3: TGTGCCAGCAGAACAAACACTGAAGCTTTCTTT.

The CDR3 loop reads CASSLTASGNTIYF. The CDR3 nucleotides are TGTGCCAGCAGTTTAACGGCCTCTGGAAACACCATATATTTT. The chain combines TRBV12-3 or TRBV12-4 with TRBJ1-3; D gene unclear. The CDR3 sequence is 14 residues long. The germline V and J ends were trimmed by 2 bases and 0 bases, with 5 bases remaining between them.

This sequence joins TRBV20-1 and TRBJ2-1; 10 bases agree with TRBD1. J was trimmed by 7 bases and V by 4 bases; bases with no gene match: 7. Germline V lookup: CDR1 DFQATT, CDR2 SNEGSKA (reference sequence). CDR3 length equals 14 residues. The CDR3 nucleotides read TGCAGTGCTAACCGGGACAGGGGCGCAAATGAGCAGTTCTTC. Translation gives CSANRDRGANEQFF.

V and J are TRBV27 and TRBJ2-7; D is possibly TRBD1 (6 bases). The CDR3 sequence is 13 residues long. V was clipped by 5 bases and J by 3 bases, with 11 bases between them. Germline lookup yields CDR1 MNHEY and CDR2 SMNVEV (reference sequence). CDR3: CASSPQGNYEQYF. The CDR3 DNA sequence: TGTGCCAGCAGTCCCCAGGGGAACTACGAGCAGTACTTC.

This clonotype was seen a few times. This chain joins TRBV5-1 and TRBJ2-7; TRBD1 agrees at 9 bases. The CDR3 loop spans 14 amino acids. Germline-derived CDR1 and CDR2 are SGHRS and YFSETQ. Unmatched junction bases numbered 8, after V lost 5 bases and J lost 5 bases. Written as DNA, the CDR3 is TGCGCCAGCAGGCAGGGACAGGGCTTCAACGAGCAGTACTTC. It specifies CASRQGQGFNEQYF.

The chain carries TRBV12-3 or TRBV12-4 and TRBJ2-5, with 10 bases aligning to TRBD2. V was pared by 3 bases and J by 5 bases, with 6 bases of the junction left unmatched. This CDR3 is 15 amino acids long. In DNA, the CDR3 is TGTGCCAGCAGTTTCCCAGGGACTAGCGAGGAGACCCAGTACTTC. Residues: CASSFPGTSEETQYF.

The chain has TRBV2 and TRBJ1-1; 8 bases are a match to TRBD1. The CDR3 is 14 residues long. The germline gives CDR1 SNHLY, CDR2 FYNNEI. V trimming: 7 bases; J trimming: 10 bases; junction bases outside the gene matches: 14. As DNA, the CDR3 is TGTGCCAGCACGGGGCGGCGACAGGGGAGGGGAGCTTTCTTT. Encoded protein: CASTGRRQGRGAFF. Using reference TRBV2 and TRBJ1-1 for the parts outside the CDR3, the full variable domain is EPEVTQTPSHQVTQMGQEVILRCVPISNHLYFYWYRQILGQKVEFLVSFYNNEISEKSEIFDDQFSVERPDGSNFTLKIRSTKLEDSAMYFCASTGRRQGRGAFFGQGTRLTVV.

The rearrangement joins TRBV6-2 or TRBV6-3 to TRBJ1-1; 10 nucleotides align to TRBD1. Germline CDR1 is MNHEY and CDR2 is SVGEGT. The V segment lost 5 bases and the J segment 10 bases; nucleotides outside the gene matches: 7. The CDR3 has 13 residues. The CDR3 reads CASSKTGGAGAFF. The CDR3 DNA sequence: TGTGCCAGCAGTAAGACAGGGGGCGCCGGAGCTTTCTTT.

The CDR3, as DNA: TGTGCCAGCAGCTTTCGCCAGCGCACAGATACGCAGTATTTT. This translates into CASSFRQRTDTQYF. The chain carries TRBV11-3 and TRBJ2-3; D unresolved. The CDR3 has 14 amino acids. Germline-derived CDR1 and CDR2 are SGHNT and YENEEA. The V gene lost 3 bases and the J gene lost 1 base, with 8 bases spanning the gap.

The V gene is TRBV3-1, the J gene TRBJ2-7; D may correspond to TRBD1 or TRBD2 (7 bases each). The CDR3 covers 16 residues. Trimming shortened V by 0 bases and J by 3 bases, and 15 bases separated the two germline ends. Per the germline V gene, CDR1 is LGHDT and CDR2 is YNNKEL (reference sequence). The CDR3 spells CASSQDRQGGSYEQYF. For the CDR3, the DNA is TGTGCCAGCAGCCAAGATCGGCAGGGGGGGAGCTACGAGCAGTACTTC.

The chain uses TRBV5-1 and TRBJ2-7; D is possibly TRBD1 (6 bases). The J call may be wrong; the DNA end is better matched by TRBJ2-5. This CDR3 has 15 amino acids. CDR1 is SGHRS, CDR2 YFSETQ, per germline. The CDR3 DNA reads TGCGCCAGCAGCCCCCAGGGGCTAAGCCAGGAGACCCAGTACTTC. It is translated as CASSPQGLSQETQYF.

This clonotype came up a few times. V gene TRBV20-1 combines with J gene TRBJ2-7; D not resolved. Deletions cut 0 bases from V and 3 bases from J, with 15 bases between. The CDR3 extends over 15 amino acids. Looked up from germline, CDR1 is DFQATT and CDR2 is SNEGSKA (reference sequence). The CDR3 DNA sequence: TGCAGTGCTAGAGATAGTGGTGGCCAGGTCTACGAGCAGTACTTC. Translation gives CSARDSGGQVYEQYF.

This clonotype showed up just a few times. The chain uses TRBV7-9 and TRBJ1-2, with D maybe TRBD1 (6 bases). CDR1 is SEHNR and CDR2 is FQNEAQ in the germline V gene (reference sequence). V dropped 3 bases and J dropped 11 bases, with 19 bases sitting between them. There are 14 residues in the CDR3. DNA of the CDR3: TGTGCCAGCAGCTTCCGGACAGAGTTAACGGCATACACCTTC. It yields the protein CASSFRTELTAYTF.

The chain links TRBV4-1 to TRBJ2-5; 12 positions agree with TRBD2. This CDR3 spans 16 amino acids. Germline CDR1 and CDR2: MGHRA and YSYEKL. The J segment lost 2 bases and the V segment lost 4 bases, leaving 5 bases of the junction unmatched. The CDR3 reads CASSLNLAGGQETQYF. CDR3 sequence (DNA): TGCGCCAGCAGCCTAAACCTAGCGGGAGGGCAAGAGACCCAGTACTTC.

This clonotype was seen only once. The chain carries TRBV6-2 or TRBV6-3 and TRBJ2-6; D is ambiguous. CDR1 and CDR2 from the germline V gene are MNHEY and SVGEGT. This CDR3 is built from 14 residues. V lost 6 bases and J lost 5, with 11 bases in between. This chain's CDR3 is CASSQIIRANVLTF. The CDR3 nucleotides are TGTGCCAGCAGCCAGATTATTCGGGCCAACGTCCTGACTTTC.

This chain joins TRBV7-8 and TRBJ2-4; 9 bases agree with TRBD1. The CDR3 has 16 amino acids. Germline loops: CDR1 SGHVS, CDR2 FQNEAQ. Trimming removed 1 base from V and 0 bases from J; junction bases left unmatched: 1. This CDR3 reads CASSLVDRGAKNIQYF. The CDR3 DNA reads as TGTGCCAGCAGCTTAGTGGACAGGGGAGCCAAAAACATTCAGTACTTC.

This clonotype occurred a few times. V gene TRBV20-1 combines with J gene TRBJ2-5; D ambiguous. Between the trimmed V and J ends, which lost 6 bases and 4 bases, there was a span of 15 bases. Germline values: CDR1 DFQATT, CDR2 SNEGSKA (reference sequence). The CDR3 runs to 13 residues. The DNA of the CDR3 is TGCAGTGCCCGAGACCCAGGCCTAGAGACCCAGTACTTC. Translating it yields CSARDPGLETQYF.

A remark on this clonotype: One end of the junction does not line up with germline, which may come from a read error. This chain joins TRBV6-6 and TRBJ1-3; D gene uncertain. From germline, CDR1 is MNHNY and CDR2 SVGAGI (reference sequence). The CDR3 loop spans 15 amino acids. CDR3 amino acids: CASSYSQGSGNAIYF. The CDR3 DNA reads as TGTGCCAGCAGTTACTCGCAAGGGTCTGGAAACGCCATATATTTT.

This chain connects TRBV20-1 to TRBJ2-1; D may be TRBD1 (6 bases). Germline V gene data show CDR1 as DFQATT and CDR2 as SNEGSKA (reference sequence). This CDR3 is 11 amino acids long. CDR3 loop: CRGGSGLEQFF. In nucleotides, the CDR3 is TGCAGAGGGGGTAGTGGGTTGGAGCAGTTCTTC.

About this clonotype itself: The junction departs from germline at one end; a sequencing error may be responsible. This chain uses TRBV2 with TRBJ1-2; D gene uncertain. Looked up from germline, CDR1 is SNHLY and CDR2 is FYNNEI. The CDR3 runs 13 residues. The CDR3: CASRGGWIYGFTF. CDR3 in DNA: TGTGCCAGCAGGGGCGGTTGGATCTATGGCTTCACCTTC.

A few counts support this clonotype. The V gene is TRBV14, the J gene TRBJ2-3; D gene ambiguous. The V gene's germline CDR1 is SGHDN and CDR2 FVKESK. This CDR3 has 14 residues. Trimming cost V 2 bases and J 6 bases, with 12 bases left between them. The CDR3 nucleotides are TGTGCCAGCAGCCAACTTAACGGTTGGGATACGCAGTATTTT. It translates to CASSQLNGWDTQYF.

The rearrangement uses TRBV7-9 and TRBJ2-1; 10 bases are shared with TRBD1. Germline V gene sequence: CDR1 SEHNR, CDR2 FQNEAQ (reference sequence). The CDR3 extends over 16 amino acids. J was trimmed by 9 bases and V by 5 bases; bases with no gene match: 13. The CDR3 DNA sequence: TGTGCCAGCAGCCCAACCCGGGGACAGGGGTACGGTGAGCAGTTCTTC. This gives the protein CASSPTRGQGYGEQFF. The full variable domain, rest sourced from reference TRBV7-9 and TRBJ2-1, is DTGVSQNPRHKITKRGQNVTFRCDPISEHNRLYWYRQTLGQGPEFLTYFQNEAQLEKSRLLSDRFSAERPKGSFSTLEIQRTEQGDSAMYLCASSPTRGQGYGEQFFGPGTRLTVL.

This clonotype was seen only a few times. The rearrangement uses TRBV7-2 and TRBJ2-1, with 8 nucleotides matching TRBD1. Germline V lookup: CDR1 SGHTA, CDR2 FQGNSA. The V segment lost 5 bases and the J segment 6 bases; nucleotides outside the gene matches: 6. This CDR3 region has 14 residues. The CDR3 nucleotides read TGTGCCAGCAGCGCCAGGACAGGGTCCAATGAGCAGTTCTTC. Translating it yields CASSARTGSNEQFF.

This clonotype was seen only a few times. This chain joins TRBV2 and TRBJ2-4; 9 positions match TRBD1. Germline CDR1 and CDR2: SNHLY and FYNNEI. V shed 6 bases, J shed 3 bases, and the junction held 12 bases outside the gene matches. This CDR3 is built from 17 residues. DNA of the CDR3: TGTGCCAGCAGATCTTGGACAGGGGCATTTGGCAAAAACATTCAGTACTTC. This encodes CASRSWTGAFGKNIQYF.